This entry lists 27 T cell receptor beta chains sequenced from one sample in a study of metastatic and nonmetastatic thyroid tumors. Via MiXCR, TCRdb re-called the PCR reads. The sample yields some 28,000 clones, 20% to 25% seen once. Among the patients, none had received any treatment before thyroid surgery. Sequencing was performed on blood. These TCRs come from a female donor with papillary thyroid cancer or a benign thyroid nodule (not recorded which). Some clones in this sample may be carry-over from other donors' samples.

The rearrangement joins TRBV5-1 to TRBJ2-7, with 8 bases identical to TRBD1. Trimming at V came to 2 bases and at J to 5 bases, leaving 6 bases not matched to a gene. There are 14 residues in the CDR3. Germline V gene lookup returns CDR1 SGHRS and CDR2 YFSETQ. DNA for the CDR3: TGCGCCAGCAGCTTAGGCCAGGGGGCCAACGAGCAGTACTTC. Its translation: CASSLGQGANEQYF.

This clone was detected only a few times. This rearrangement joins TRBV7-2 to TRBJ2-7; the match to TRBD2 covers 8 bases. The CDR3 consists of 15 residues. Germline V gene data show CDR1 as SGHTA and CDR2 as FQGNSA. V was clipped by 4 bases and J by 1 base; unmatched bases: 6. For the CDR3, the DNA is TGTGCCAGCAGCTCATCCGGGACTAGATCCTACGAGCAGTACTTC. This sequence encodes CASSSSGTRSYEQYF. The full variable domain, completed using reference TRBV7-2 and TRBJ2-7, is GAGVSQSPSNKVTEKGKDVELRCDPISGHTALYWYRQSLGQGLEFLIYFQGNSAPDKSGLPSDRFSAERTGGSVSTLTIQRTQQEDSAVYLCASSSSGTRSYEQYFGPGTRLTVT.

Judged by abundance, this clone is medium-sized (0.01 to 0.1%). V usage is TRBV6-8 and J usage is TRBJ1-5; possible D gene TRBD1, 6 bases. CDR1 MNHGY and CDR2 SAAAGT come from the germline V gene. This CDR3 contains 15 residues. V was trimmed by 7 bases and J by 6 bases, leaving 19 bases between them. The CDR3 sequence is CASTLEEGVGQPQHF. CDR3 bases: TGTGCCAGCACCCTCGAGGAGGGGGTAGGTCAGCCCCAGCATTTT.

This clone has just a few counts. The V call is TRBV19, the J call TRBJ2-3; 9 bases line up with TRBD1. The V gene end was trimmed by 6 bases and the J gene end by 5 bases; junction bases not matched to a gene: 6. This CDR3 has 14 amino acids. Germline V gene lookup returns CDR1 LNHDA and CDR2 SQIVND (reference sequence). The CDR3 DNA follows: TGTGCCAGTAGCATACAGGGGGCCATAGATACGCAGTATTTT. It encodes CASSIQGAIDTQYF.

This clone has ten or more counts. V and J are TRBV7-8 and TRBJ1-5; 9 nucleotides match TRBD1. The CDR3 has 12 residues. V lost 3 bases, J lost 9 bases, and 0 bases stayed unmatched. Germline lookup yields CDR1 SGHVS and CDR2 FQNEAQ. This CDR3 is CASSLTGGPQHF. The CDR3 nucleotides read TGTGCCAGCAGCTTGACAGGGGGGCCCCAGCATTTT.

In its sample, this clone ranks as medium-sized. J is TRBJ2-7 and V is TRBV6-2 or TRBV6-3; no clear D. Germline-derived CDR1 and CDR2 are MNHEY and SVGEGT. The CDR3 contains 12 residues. Trimming removed 11 bases at V and 0 bases at J, with 11 bases between. DNA for the CDR3: TGTGCCTCTGGAAGAAGCTCCTACGAGCAGTACTTC. This translates into CASGRSSYEQYF.

The chain combines TRBV28 with TRBJ2-1; D not certain. The CDR3 is 11 residues long. CDR1 and CDR2 (germline): MDHEN, SYDVKM. Trimming pared 2 bases from V and 9 bases from J, leaving 5 bases between. The CDR3, as DNA: TGTGCCAGCAGTTTAATGTCTGAGCAGTTCTTC. The encoded protein is CASSLMSEQFF. The variable domain in full, completed from reference TRBV28 and TRBJ2-1, reads DVKVTQSSRYLVKRTGEKVFLECVQDMDHENMFWYRQDPGLGLRLIYFSYDVKMKEKGDIPEGYSVSREKKERFSLILESASTNQTSMYLCASSLMSEQFFGPGTRLTVL.

This clone was observed at least ten times. The chain recombines TRBV5-6 with TRBJ1-2; TRBD1 is a possible D gene (6 bases). Germline lookup yields CDR1 SGHDT and CDR2 YYEEEE. V lost 0 bases and J 6 bases, leaving 9 bases between the germline ends. CDR3 size: 13 residues. The CDR3, as DNA: TGTGCCAGCAGCTTGGTACAGGGTCATGGCTACACCTTC. It is translated as CASSLVQGHGYTF. Together with reference TRBV5-6 and TRBJ1-2, the CDR3 gives the full variable domain: DAGVTQSPTHLIKTRGQQVTLRCSPKSGHDTVSWYQQALGQGPQFIFQYYEEEERQRGNFPDRFSGHQFPNYSSELNVNALLLGDSALYLCASSLVQGHGYTFGSGTRLTVV.

This clone was picked up many times. The chain has TRBV5-1 and TRBJ2-1; possible D gene TRBD2, 6 bases. Per the germline V gene, CDR1 is SGHRS and CDR2 is YFSETQ. The CDR3 sequence is 14 residues long. V shed 5 bases and J shed 6 bases, with 15 bases lying between them. CDR3 amino acids: CASSRLGPANEQFF. In DNA, the CDR3 is TGCGCCAGCAGTAGACTAGGACCCGCCAATGAGCAGTTCTTC.

This clone was seen repeatedly, ten times or more. The V call is TRBV14, the J call TRBJ1-3; no definite D call. CDR3 length: 13 residues. V dropped 6 bases and J dropped 0 bases, with 6 bases sitting between them. Germline V gene lookup returns CDR1 SGHDN and CDR2 FVKESK. CDR3 coding DNA: TGTGCCAGCAGATTGGCCTCTGGAAACACCATATATTTT. Translated: CASRLASGNTIYF.

This clone turned up a few times. The chain couples TRBV12-3 or TRBV12-4 to TRBJ2-2; D possibly corresponds to TRBD2 (6 bases). This CDR3 has 15 amino acids. Trimming took 6 bases from V and 0 from J, leaving 11 bases between them. CDR3 region: CASRSSDTNTGELFF. The CDR3 nucleotides read TGTGCCAGCAGGTCTAGCGATACGAACACCGGGGAGCTGTTTTTT.

This clone was seen ten or more times. V usage is TRBV11-2 and J usage is TRBJ1-6; D is uncertain. The CDR3 has 16 amino acids. Germline values: CDR1 SGHAT, CDR2 FQNNGV. Trimming stripped 0 bases from V and 6 bases from J, with 12 bases between. The CDR3 loop reads CASSLDSEGLNSPLHF. CDR3 DNA sequence: TGTGCCAGCAGCTTAGACTCGGAGGGCCTTAATTCACCCCTCCACTTT. Together with reference TRBV11-2 and TRBJ1-6, the CDR3 gives the full variable domain: EAGVAQSPRYKIIEKRQSVAFWCNPISGHATLYWYQQILGQGPKLLIQFQNNGVVDDSQLPKDRFSAERLKGVDSTLKIQPAKLEDSAVYLCASSLDSEGLNSPLHFGNGTRLTVT.

This clone showed up just a few times. V gene TRBV5-1 combines with J gene TRBJ2-6, with D possibly matching TRBD2 (7 bases). The CDR3 totals 17 residues. Germline CDR1 reads SGHRS; CDR2 reads YFSETQ. Trimming took 2 bases from V and 2 from J, leaving 14 bases between them. Here the CDR3 reads CASSFSPGGAGANVLTF. The CDR3 DNA sequence: TGCGCCAGCAGCTTCTCTCCGGGGGGCGCTGGGGCCAACGTCCTGACTTTC.

The chain has TRBV4-1 and TRBJ2-7; D tentatively fits TRBD1 or TRBD2 (6 bases each). Germline CDR1 reads MGHRA; CDR2 reads YSYEKL. V dropped 1 base and J dropped 3 bases, with 13 bases sitting between them. The CDR3 length is 15 residues. Here the CDR3 DNA reads TGCGCCAGCAGCCAAGGGGGGGCCAGCAGCTACGAGCAGTACTTC. This encodes CASSQGGASSYEQYF.

This clone occurred once. The J gene is TRBJ2-1, the V gene TRBV20-1; tentatively, D is TRBD2 (6 bases). V dropped 0 bases and J dropped 9 bases, with 12 bases sitting between them. Germline V gene lookup returns CDR1 DFQATT and CDR2 SNEGSKA (reference sequence). The CDR3 extends over 13 amino acids. The CDR3 bases are TGCAGTGCTAGAGACCCTAGCGTTGGTGAGCAGTTCTTC. Amino acids: CSARDPSVGEQFF.

This clone counts as medium-sized (0.01 to 0.1%). The chain joins TRBV12-3 or TRBV12-4 to TRBJ2-7, with 15 bases fitting TRBD2. J was trimmed by 4 bases and V by 3 bases; bases with no gene match: 10. The CDR3 runs 18 residues. The CDR3 DNA follows: TGTGCCAGCAGTTTGGTCCTCAGGGGACTAGCGGGAGGTTACGAGCAGTACTTC. As protein: CASSLVLRGLAGGYEQYF.

The table lists this clone with many counts. The rearrangement joins TRBV28 to TRBJ1-1; 8 nucleotides line up with TRBD1. Germline lookup yields CDR1 MDHEN and CDR2 SYDVKM. V trimming: 6 bases; J trimming: 3 bases; junction bases outside the gene matches: 6. The CDR3 contains 14 residues. The CDR3 loop reads CASSWDRSDTEAFF. CDR3 bases: TGTGCCAGCAGCTGGGACAGGTCGGACACTGAAGCTTTCTTT.

Of note for this clone: The junction and the germline gene differ at one end; a read error may be behind it. The V and J genes are TRBV7-8 and TRBJ1-2, with 9 bases fitting TRBD1. CDR3 length: 16 amino acids. From germline, CDR1 is SGHVS and CDR2 FQNEAQ. The CDR3 is CAGSLAPGQGVYVYTF. The CDR3 nucleotides read TGTGCCGGCAGCTTAGCACCGGGACAGGGTGTCTATGTCTACACCTTC. The whole variable domain, remainder taken from reference TRBV7-8 and TRBJ1-2, is GAGVSQSPRYKVAKRGQDVALRCDPISGHVSLFWYQQALGQGPEFLTYFQNEAQLDKSGLPSDRFFAERPEGSVSTLKIQRTQQEDSAVYLCAGSLAPGQGVYVYTFGSGTRLTVV.

This clone was observed at least ten times. The chain combines TRBV7-6 with TRBJ1-1; maybe TRBD1 (5 bases). Germline V lookup: CDR1 SGHVS, CDR2 FNYEAQ. Trimming pared 1 base from V and 4 bases from J, leaving 16 bases between. The CDR3 contains 16 residues. As DNA, the CDR3 is TGTGCCAGCAGCTTAGATGGTACAGGCGGTAGCACTGAAGCTTTCTTT. Translating gives CASSLDGTGGSTEAFF.

This clone was seen a few times. The J gene is TRBJ1-1, the V gene TRBV5-1; 9 nucleotides align to TRBD1. Per the germline V gene, CDR1 is SGHRS and CDR2 is YFSETQ. After removal of 3 bases from V and 4 bases from J, the junction contained 13 bases not matched to a gene. The CDR3 runs 17 residues. The CDR3 region is CASSYRPGQGAPTEAFF. For the CDR3, the DNA is TGCGCCAGCAGCTACCGACCGGGACAGGGAGCCCCCACTGAAGCTTTCTTT.

Many counts were recorded for this clone. The chain links TRBV18 to TRBJ2-1, with a weak D call TRBD1 (6 bases). Between the trimmed V and J ends, which lost 6 bases and 3 bases, there was a span of 12 bases. This CDR3 comprises 14 residues. CDR1 and CDR2 from the germline V gene are KGHSH and LQKENI. CDR3 loop: CASSPDRSYNEQFF. The CDR3 DNA sequence: TGTGCCAGCTCCCCTGACAGGAGCTACAATGAGCAGTTCTTC.

With respect to this clone: Its ends do not fully match the called genes, so a read error is possible. The identical CDR3 is also encoded by other nucleotide sequences in the sample. This rearrangement joins TRBV20-1 to TRBJ1-2; the D is unclear. Germline CDR1 reads DFQATT; CDR2 reads SNEGSKA (reference sequence). CDR3 length: 14 amino acids. DNA of the CDR3: TGCAGCGCTAGAGAGGGAGGTGGAGGGTATGGCTACACCTTC. Encoded protein: CSAREGGGGYGYTF.

The chain has TRBV11-2 and TRBJ1-1; 8 bases are a match to TRBD1. The length of the CDR3 is 14 residues. Germline assignment: CDR1 SGHAT and CDR2 FQNNGV. V shed 4 bases and J 6 bases; nucleotides not matched to a gene: 7. CDR3: CASSSNRGTAEAFF. In DNA form, the CDR3 reads TGTGCCAGCAGCTCGAACAGGGGGACGGCTGAAGCTTTCTTT.

This clone was detected many times. The chain uses TRBV20-1 and TRBJ2-1; TRBD1 matches at 11 bases. The V segment lost 5 bases and the J segment 6 bases; nucleotides outside the gene matches: 6. CDR3 length equals 14 residues. The V gene's germline CDR1 is DFQATT and CDR2 SNEGSKA (reference sequence). Here the CDR3 reads CSADSGTGGNEQFF. DNA for the CDR3: TGCAGTGCTGACTCCGGGACAGGGGGCAATGAGCAGTTCTTC.

With respect to this clone: Since the CDR3 does not end with the conserved phenylalanine or tryptophan, this likely comes from a read error. V gene TRBV6-4 combines with J gene TRBJ1-6; 7 bases map to TRBD1. Germline V gives CDR1 MRHNA, CDR2 SNTAGT. This CDR3 contains 12 residues. Trimming at V came to 10 bases and at J to 7 bases, leaving 4 bases not matched to a gene. CDR3 loop: CATGTANSPLHS. The CDR3 DNA sequence: TGTGCCACCGGGACAGCGAATTCACCCCTCCACTCT.

This clone was picked up many times. The CDR3 here is CASSWTGTNEKLFF. CDR3 DNA sequence: TGTGCCAGCAGTTGGACAGGGACTAATGAAAAACTGTTTTTT. The V call is TRBV7-9, the J call TRBJ1-4, with TRBD1 matching over 8 bases. The germline gives CDR1 SEHNR, CDR2 FQNEAQ (reference sequence). With V trimmed by 6 bases and J by 2 bases, 2 bases remained unmatched. This CDR3 contains 14 residues.

The table lists this clone with many counts. The CDR3 sequence: CSARPGLAGGYYNEQFF. The DNA for the CDR3 is TGCAGTGCTAGACCCGGACTAGCGGGGGGCTACTACAATGAGCAGTTCTTC. This chain joins TRBV20-1 and TRBJ2-1; 14 bases agree with TRBD2. CDR3 length: 17 amino acids. The V gene end was trimmed by 2 bases and the J gene end by 3 bases; junction bases not matched to a gene: 6. The germline CDR1 and CDR2 sequences are DFQATT and SNEGSKA (reference sequence).